This T cell receptor beta chain was retrieved from a study of tumor-infiltrating lymphocytes in primary liver carcinoma. Whole-study context: The patients, men and women alike, were aged 30 to 69 years. Stage T1-T3 N0M0 tumors spanned roughly 4.2 to 11 cm. Study-level findings and limits: For tumor-adjacent and tumor-blood pairs, overlap was less than that seen for tumor region pairs. Bulk unsorted sampling precluded comparing CD4+ and CD8+ repertoires.

The CDR3 sequence is 13 residues long. Extraction also yielded germline DNA, while blood RNA was obtained from unsorted whole blood. Reverse transcription of around 500 ng total RNA with a constant-region primer produced TCR beta cDNA. Employing slightly modified ARM-PCR, three nested multiplex PCR rounds were run, and these gave rise to the TCR beta libraries. In the first two PCR rounds, TRBV1-TRBV30 forward primers were paired with a C-beta reverse primer, and each round lasted about 9 cycles. TCRdb reprocessed the multiplex PCR reads via MiXCR and lists one record per CDR3 protein. This sample has about 310,000 distinct CDR3 sequences; approximately 58% occur once, and the top ten carry about 17%. To note about this clonotype: Its specificity is unknown.

Sequencing input: peripheral blood. The V call is TRBV12-3 or TRBV12-4, the J call TRBJ2-5, with D possibly TRBD2 on 5 matching bases. The DNA matches TRBJ2-1 better at its end, which makes the J call doubtful. The clonotype originates from a woman in her 30s with primary liver carcinoma and hepatitis B virus infection. CDR3 loop: CASTLDSSSKQFF. The CDR3 bases are TGTGCCAGCACCCTCGACTCTAGCAGTAAGCAGTTCTTC.